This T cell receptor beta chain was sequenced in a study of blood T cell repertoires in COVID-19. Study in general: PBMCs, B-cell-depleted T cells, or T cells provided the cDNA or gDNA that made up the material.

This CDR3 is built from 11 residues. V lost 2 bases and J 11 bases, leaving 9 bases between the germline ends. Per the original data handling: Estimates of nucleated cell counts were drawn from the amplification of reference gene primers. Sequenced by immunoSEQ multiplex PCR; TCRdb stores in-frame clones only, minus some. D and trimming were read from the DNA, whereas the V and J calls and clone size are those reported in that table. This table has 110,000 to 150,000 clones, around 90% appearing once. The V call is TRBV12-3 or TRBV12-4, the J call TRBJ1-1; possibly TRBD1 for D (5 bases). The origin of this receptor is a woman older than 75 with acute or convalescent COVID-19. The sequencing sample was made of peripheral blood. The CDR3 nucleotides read TGTGCCAGCAGTTTAAGGGGCGAGGCTTTCTTT. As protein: CASSLRGEAFF.